The subject of this entry is one T cell receptor (beta chain). Amplified TCR beta CDR3 regions derived from RNA transcripts. A first-round RT-PCR of the TCR CDR3 used the HTBI primer set. One entry per CDR3 protein, called by TCRdb with MiXCR from the multiplex PCR reads. Of approximately 590,000 distinct CDR3 sequences detected, about half appear once; the ten largest clones hold 6.5% to 9%. Germline V gene lookup returns CDR1 SNHLY and CDR2 FYNNEI. The CDR3 has 14 residues. The germline V and J ends were trimmed by 5 bases and 4 bases, with 14 bases remaining between them. The data were taken from a study of T cells in Graves' hyperthyroidism and ophthalmopathy.

The clonotype was recovered from a young woman with Graves' hyperthyroidism. V is TRBV2 and J is TRBJ1-2; D not certain. Sequenced material: peripheral blood or thyroid tissue (not recorded which). The CDR3 reads CASSLVGSLYGYTF. The DNA for the CDR3 is TGTGCCAGCAGTTTGGTAGGCAGTCTCTATGGCTACACCTTC.